The 24 T cell receptor beta chains in this list originate from one sample, sequenced in a study of blood T cell repertoires in COVID-19 (dated by TCRdb to between 2020 and 2021). Receptors were amplified or captured by the immunoSEQ multiplex PCR assay. What TCRdb holds here is the immuneACCESS table cut down to in-frame rearrangements. Part of the clones is not present; checked against another copy, under half of the missing clones reflect an unresolved V gene, and the others are unexplained. Here the sample has fewer than 85,000 clones; more than 60% occur a single time. 28% of the sample rests with the top ten. Specimen: peripheral blood. The source is a woman at least 80 years old with active or convalescent COVID-19.

The J gene is TRBJ2-5, the V gene TRBV5-1; 9 nucleotides align to TRBD2. Germline V lookup: CDR1 SGHRS, CDR2 YFSETQ. The CDR3 has 15 residues. V shed 0 bases, J shed 4 bases, and the junction held 4 bases outside the gene matches. The CDR3: CASSLAPSGVETQYF. The CDR3 DNA is TGCGCCAGCAGCTTGGCCCCTAGCGGGGTAGAGACCCAGTACTTC.

The rearrangement joins TRBV20-1 to TRBJ2-5, with unresolved D. CDR1 is DFQATT and CDR2 is SNEGSKA in the germline V gene (reference sequence). This CDR3 is 10 amino acids long. Trimming removed 2 bases from V and 5 bases from J, with 3 bases in between. The CDR3, as DNA: TGCAGTGCTAGAAGCGAGACCCAGTACTTC. This translates into CSARSETQYF.

This clone has only a few counts. This chain uses TRBV5-4 with TRBJ2-7, with D perhaps matching TRBD2 (6 bases). With 3 bases removed from V and 7 bases from J, the gap between germline ends came to 11 bases. Germline CDR1 SGHNT, CDR2 YYREEE (reference sequence). This CDR3 is built from 12 residues. The CDR3, as DNA: TGTGCCAGCAGCTCCAAGGCGGGAGAGCAGTACTTC. Protein: CASSSKAGEQYF.

This clone turned up a few times. V and J are TRBV5-1 and TRBJ1-6; perhaps TRBD1 as D (6 bases). The CDR3 has 14 amino acids. Looked up from germline, CDR1 is SGHRS and CDR2 is YFSETQ. V lost 0 bases, J lost 8 bases, and 9 bases lay in between. Here the CDR3 reads CASSLGQDYSPLHF. The DNA for the CDR3 is TGCGCCAGCAGCTTGGGACAGGACTATTCACCCCTCCACTTT.

CDR3 in amino acids: CASSTRGDTQYF. The CDR3 DNA reads as TGTGCCAGCAGCACCAGGGGGGATACGCAGTATTTT. This chain uses TRBV6-5 with TRBJ2-3; TRBD1 aligns across 7 bases. The CDR3 is made up of 12 amino acids. V was pared by 6 bases and J by 6 bases, with 3 bases of the junction left unmatched. The germline gives CDR1 MNHEY, CDR2 SVGAGI.

This chain connects TRBV6-2 or TRBV6-3 to TRBJ2-7; 12 positions agree with TRBD1. The CDR3 consists of 14 residues. V was clipped by 5 bases and J by 5 bases; unmatched bases: 4. Germline assignment: CDR1 MNHEY and CDR2 SVGEGT. The CDR3 DNA sequence: TGTGCCAGCAGTCCCGGGACAGGGGGCCACGAGCAGTACTTC. Its protein product is CASSPGTGGHEQYF.

This clone was counted a few times. J is TRBJ1-4 and V is TRBV30; tentative D call: TRBD1 (5 bases). Deletions cut 4 bases from V and 5 bases from J, with 8 bases between. The CDR3 is 12 residues long. Per germline, CDR1 GTSNPN and CDR2 SVGIG (reference sequence). This CDR3 is CAWTRVNEKLFF. The CDR3 bases are TGTGCCTGGACCAGGGTAAATGAAAAACTGTTTTTT.

This chain joins TRBV5-1 and TRBJ1-6, with 8 positions matching TRBD1. Germline lookup yields CDR1 SGHRS and CDR2 YFSETQ. The CDR3 has 15 residues. Trimming cost V 5 bases and J 7 bases; bases outside gene matches: 8. CDR3 residues: CASSSIGQGNSPLHF. The CDR3 DNA reads TGCGCCAGCAGTTCCATTGGACAGGGAAATTCACCCCTCCACTTT.

The chain joins TRBV2 to TRBJ1-4; D is uncertain. The V end was cut by 3 bases, the J end by 4 bases, with 9 bases between. Germline V CDR1 and CDR2: SNHLY, FYNNEI. The CDR3 length is 14 residues. The CDR3, as DNA: TGTGCCAGCAGTGAGTGGCAGTATAATGAAAAACTGTTTTTT. It specifies CASSEWQYNEKLFF. Complete variable domain (other parts from reference TRBV2 and TRBJ1-4): EPEVTQTPSHQVTQMGQEVILRCVPISNHLYFYWYRQILGQKVEFLVSFYNNEISEKSEIFDDQFSVERPDGSNFTLKIRSTKLEDSAMYFCASSEWQYNEKLFFGSGTQLSVL.

The chain couples TRBV23-1 to TRBJ2-3, with 9 bases fitting TRBD1. TRBV23-1 is labeled an ORF, and its function is uncertain. V was pared by 4 bases and J by 6 bases, with 5 bases of the junction left unmatched. CDR3 length equals 14 residues. CDR3 amino acids: CASSPTGGADTQYF. The CDR3 DNA is TGCGCCAGCAGTCCCACAGGGGGCGCGGATACGCAGTATTTT.

The V gene is TRBV11-1, the J gene TRBJ1-3, with a weak D call TRBD1 (5 bases). Trimming left V 4 bases short and J 3 bases short, with 13 bases between. This CDR3 contains 15 residues. CDR1 is SGHAT, CDR2 FQDESV, per germline (reference sequence). The CDR3 region has the DNA TGTGCCAGCAGCTCTACGCCCGACAGTGGAAACACCATATATTTT. Translating it yields CASSSTPDSGNTIYF.

The chain combines TRBV1 with TRBJ2-7; TRBD2 is taken as the D call from the table, unchecked against the DNA. TRBV1 has pseudogene status. This CDR3 is 21 amino acids long. For the CDR3, the DNA is TGCACCAGCAGCCAAGATTCGACGCCTAGCGGGGGTTCGCTAAAGTCCTACGAGCAGTACTTC. Translated: CTSSQDSTPSGGSLKSYEQYF.

There are a few counts of this clone. The chain is built from TRBV18 and TRBJ1-3; D is unresolved. The CDR3 extends over 12 amino acids. Trimming cost V 7 bases and J 0 bases, with 4 bases left between them. Germline values: CDR1 KGHSH, CDR2 LQKENI. CDR3 sequence: CASWSSGNTIYF. Here the CDR3 DNA reads TGTGCCAGCTGGAGCTCTGGAAACACCATATATTTT.

The V and J genes are TRBV12-3 or TRBV12-4 and TRBJ1-2, with D possibly matching TRBD1 (6 bases). The V end lost 4 bases, the J end lost 7 bases, and 13 bases lay between the germline ends. The CDR3 spans 13 residues. The CDR3 region has the DNA TGTGCCAGCAGTTCAAACAGGGAAAGTGGCTACACCTTC. Protein: CASSSNRESGYTF.

This clone was recorded at least ten times. The rearrangement uses TRBV7-2 and TRBJ2-1; 7 nucleotides match TRBD2. Per germline, CDR1 SGHTA and CDR2 FQGNSA. The CDR3 is made up of 15 amino acids. V lost 5 bases and J lost 14; bases outside the gene matches: 18. The CDR3 nucleotides are TGTGCCAGCAGCCCCATCGGGGGGAGCCTGAACACGAAGTTCTTC. As protein: CASSPIGGSLNTKFF. The whole variable domain, remainder taken from reference TRBV7-2 and TRBJ2-1, is GAGVSQSPSNKVTEKGKDVELRCDPISGHTALYWYRQSLGQGLEFLIYFQGNSAPDKSGLPSDRFSAERTGGSVSTLTIQRTQQEDSAVYLCASSPIGGSLNTKFFGPGTRLTVL.

This rearrangement joins TRBV6-2 or TRBV6-3 to TRBJ1-1, with 8 bases lining up with TRBD1. The CDR3 sequence is 14 residues long. After removal of 5 bases from V and 1 base from J, the junction contained 3 bases not matched to a gene. Germline V CDR1 and CDR2: MNHEY, SVGEGT. The CDR3 region is CASSHRGENTEAFF. CDR3 sequence (DNA): TGTGCCAGCAGTCACAGGGGGGAGAACACTGAAGCTTTCTTT.

This chain joins TRBV27 and TRBJ1-4; TRBD1 aligns across 7 bases. The CDR3 consists of 20 residues. CDR1 and CDR2 (germline): MNHEY, SMNVEV (reference sequence). Trimming cost V 5 bases and J 3 bases; bases outside gene matches: 21. This CDR3 reads CASSPDPLPVRQGANEKLFF. DNA of the CDR3: TGTGCCAGCAGTCCCGACCCCCTCCCGGTCAGACAGGGCGCTAATGAAAAACTGTTTTTT. The full variable domain, completed using reference TRBV27 and TRBJ1-4, is EAQVTQNPRYLITVTGKKLTVTCSQNMNHEYMSWYRQDPGLGLRQIYYSMNVEVTDKGDVPEGYKVSRKEKRNFPLILESPSPNQTSLYFCASSPDPLPVRQGANEKLFFGSGTQLSVL.

V gene TRBV16 combines with J gene TRBJ1-1; D is uncertain. The germline V and J ends were trimmed by 7 bases and 4 bases, with 10 bases remaining between them. Per the germline V gene, CDR1 is KGHSY and CDR2 is FQNENV. This CDR3 has 12 amino acids. CDR3 in amino acids: CASNHGSTEAFF. CDR3 DNA sequence: TGTGCCAGCAACCACGGGTCCACTGAAGCTTTCTTT.

This clone showed up just a few times. The gene calls are TRBV6-4 and TRBJ1-3; TRBD1 might be the D (6 bases). V was trimmed by 5 bases and J by 2 bases, leaving 10 bases between them. The CDR3 length is 14 residues. Germline CDR1 and CDR2: MRHNA and SNTAGT. In nucleotides, the CDR3 is TGTGCCAGCAGTCCCCCAGGGGCTGGAAACACCATATATTTT. Its translation: CASSPPGAGNTIYF.

The J gene is TRBJ1-4, the V gene TRBV4-3; weak D call: TRBD1 (5 bases). From germline, CDR1 is LGHNA and CDR2 YSLEER. This CDR3 contains 17 residues. Trimming took off 0 bases at V and 7 bases at J, with 18 bases between the two ends. This CDR3 reads CASSQDLGGGEGEKLFF. CDR3 nucleotide sequence: TGCGCCAGCAGCCAAGATCTTGGTGGGGGGGAGGGTGAAAAACTGTTTTTT.

This chain joins TRBV30 and TRBJ1-4, with D maybe TRBD1 (6 bases). The V end lost 0 bases, the J end lost 8 bases, and 22 bases lay between the germline ends. The CDR3 has 17 amino acids. Germline CDR1 reads GTSNPN; CDR2 reads SVGIG (reference sequence). This CDR3 is CAWSVISGHLIGEKLFF. Written as DNA, the CDR3 is TGTGCCTGGAGTGTGATCTCGGGACACCTAATTGGGGAAAAACTGTTTTTT.

This clone was recorded once. The V and J genes are TRBV5-5 and TRBJ1-1; maybe TRBD1 (6 bases). The germline V gene encodes CDR1 SGHKS and CDR2 YYEKEE (reference sequence). The CDR3 runs 15 residues. V was clipped by 1 base and J by 1 base, with 11 bases between them. CDR3 coding DNA: TGTGCCAGCAGCTTGAGGGGGACACAGAACACTGAAGCTTTCTTT. It specifies CASSLRGTQNTEAFF.

The chain couples TRBV6-5 to TRBJ2-5; the match to TRBD1 covers 7 bases. Germline V gives CDR1 MNHEY, CDR2 SVGAGI. The CDR3 runs 14 residues. The J segment lost 2 bases and the V segment lost 6 bases, leaving 6 bases of the junction unmatched. The CDR3 DNA is TGTGCCAGCAGGGAGATCAGGGGGCAAGAGACCCAGTACTTC. The encoded protein is CASREIRGQETQYF.

This chain links TRBV11-2 with TRBJ1-6, with 9 bases identical to TRBD1. V was pared by 5 bases and J by 7 bases, with 9 bases of the junction left unmatched. CDR3 length equals 16 residues. Germline loops: CDR1 SGHAT, CDR2 FQNNGV. In DNA form, the CDR3 reads TGTGCCAGCAGCCGCCAGGGGGGACAGGGAAATTCACCCCTCCACTTT. This encodes CASSRQGGQGNSPLHF.